Below are 6 T cell receptor beta chains sequenced from a single sample in a study of blood T cell repertoires in COVID-19. The table came from immunoSEQ multiplex PCR; TCRdb's copy has only in-frame clones and leaves some out. This table holds roughly 380,000 clones, 70% to 90% found once. Material: peripheral blood. The receptors were sampled from a woman aged 40 to 50 with COVID-19, enrolled during active disease.

The V gene is TRBV7-2, the J gene TRBJ1-1; 7 bases align to TRBD1. The CDR3 has 14 amino acids. V shed 3 bases and J 5 bases; nucleotides not matched to a gene: 6. Germline values: CDR1 SGHTA, CDR2 FQGNSA. CDR3 sequence: CASSLETGLTEAFF. The CDR3 DNA sequence: TGTGCCAGCAGCTTGGAGACAGGGCTAACTGAAGCTTTCTTT.

The chain recombines TRBV2 with TRBJ1-2, with D tentatively TRBD1 (6 bases). This CDR3 has 14 residues. CDR1 SNHLY and CDR2 FYNNEI come from the germline V gene. V lost 4 bases, J lost 6 bases, and 15 bases lay in between. The DNA of the CDR3 is TGTGCCAGCAGTGTCTACAGGGAAATCGATGGCTACACCTTC. Translating it yields CASSVYREIDGYTF.

The genes are TRBV5-6 and TRBJ1-4; D call uncertain. Trimming shortened V by 1 base and J by 4 bases, and 8 bases separated the two germline ends. CDR1 is SGHDT, CDR2 YYEEEE, per germline. CDR3 size: 14 residues. CDR3 bases: TGTGCCAGCAGCTTGCCAGGCAATAATGAAAAACTGTTTTTT. Its translation is CASSLPGNNEKLFF.

The J gene is TRBJ2-3, the V gene TRBV5-4; D gene uncertain. Germline V CDR1 and CDR2: SGHNT, YYREEE (reference sequence). V was shortened by 6 bases and J by 0 bases, with 20 bases between the two germline ends. The CDR3 consists of 17 residues. The CDR3 here is CASTIHRNLSSTDTQYF. In nucleotides, the CDR3 is TGTGCCAGCACCATACACAGAAACCTTAGTAGCACAGATACGCAGTATTTT.

In DNA, the CDR3 is TGTGCCAGCTCTCCCTCGGCGGTTTCGGGAAACACCATATATTTT. It yields the protein CASSPSAVSGNTIYF. V gene TRBV18 combines with J gene TRBJ1-3; D remains ambiguous. The V end lost 6 bases, the J end lost 4 bases, and 16 bases lay between the germline ends. Germline-derived CDR1 and CDR2 are KGHSH and LQKENI. The CDR3 totals 15 residues. Variable domain in full (rest from reference TRBV18 and TRBJ1-3): NAGVMQNPRHLVRRRGQEARLRCSPMKGHSHVYWYRQLPEEGLKFMVYLQKENIIDESGMPKERFSAEFPKEGPSILRIQQVVRGDSAAYFCASSPSAVSGNTIYFGEGSWLTVV.

As to this clone: The same CDR3 arises from other DNA sequences in this sample as well. The CDR3 sequence is CSVVGGTEAFF. The CDR3 nucleotides read TGCAGCGTTGTGGGGGGCACTGAAGCTTTCTTT. The gene calls are TRBV29-1 and TRBJ1-1; D perhaps matches TRBD1 (5 bases). The CDR3 loop spans 11 amino acids. Germline CDR1 and CDR2: SQVTM and ANQGSEA. Trimming took off 4 bases at V and 4 bases at J, with 7 bases between the two ends.